Sequencing of this TCR beta chain was carried out in a study of spatial heterogeneity in lung cancer. One entry per CDR3 protein, called by TCRdb with MiXCR from the 5' RACE reads. The sample has approximately 56,000 distinct CDR3 sequences, around 7.7% seen once; the top ten hold over 30%. This CDR3 has 13 amino acids. The V gene lost 5 bases and the J gene lost 2 bases, with 10 bases spanning the gap. Germline CDR1 reads SNHLY; CDR2 reads FYNNEI. This clonotype was counted a few times. Time point of the sample: blood at routine non-recurrence follow-up after resection. The input material, whole RNA from tumor, nontumor lung or frozen PBMC, was sequenced unsorted.

The receptor's source is a female donor with early-stage non-small cell lung cancer. The genes are TRBV2 and TRBJ2-7; possible D gene TRBD2, 5 bases. The sample in question was PBMCs, obtained at follow-up. The CDR3 is CASSQTGTYEQYF. The CDR3 DNA is TGTGCCAGCAGTCAAACGGGGACCTACGAGCAGTACTTC.